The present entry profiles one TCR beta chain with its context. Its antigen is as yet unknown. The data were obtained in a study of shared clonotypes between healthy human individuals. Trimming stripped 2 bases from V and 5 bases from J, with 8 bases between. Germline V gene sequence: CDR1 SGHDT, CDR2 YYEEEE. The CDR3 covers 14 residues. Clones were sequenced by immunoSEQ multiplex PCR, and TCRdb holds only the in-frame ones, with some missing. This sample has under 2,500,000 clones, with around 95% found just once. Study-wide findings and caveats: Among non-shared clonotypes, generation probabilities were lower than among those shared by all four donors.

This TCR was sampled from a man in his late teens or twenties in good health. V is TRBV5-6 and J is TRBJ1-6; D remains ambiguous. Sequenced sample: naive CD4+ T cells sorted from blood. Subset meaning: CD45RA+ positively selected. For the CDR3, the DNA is TGTGCCAGCAGCTTTGACAAGAATAATTCACCCCTCCACTTT. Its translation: CASSFDKNNSPLHF.